Here is one T cell receptor (beta chain) with its context. Its antigen is not known. Both TRBC1 and TRBC2 were covered by a beta constant-region primer of two equimolar oligonucleotides. The ligated cDNA underwent four PCR rounds using SP2 and nested alpha and beta constant-region primers. TCRdb re-derived calls from the UMI-ligation and nested PCR reads in MiXCR, one entry per CDR3 protein. This repertoire shows 130,000 to 150,000 distinct CDR3 sequences, about 23% found once; its top ten account for about 0.11%. The sample comes from a study of naive and memory T cell subsets. Whole-study findings and limits: A clonotype means one alpha or beta sequence, not an alpha/beta pair. Possibly reflecting memory cells re-expressing CD45RA, a few larger clonotypes occurred in naive repertoires, especially CD8.

The CDR3 has 15 amino acids. Germline V gives CDR1 DFQATT, CDR2 SNEGSKA (reference sequence). Trimming took off 2 bases at V and 0 bases at J, with 14 bases between the two ends. The chain is built from TRBV20-1 and TRBJ2-7, with D perhaps TRBD1 (5 bases). This receptor was taken from a human donor in good health. The sequenced sample consisted of naive CD4+ T cells from blood. The CDR3 reads CSARTRQLSSYEQYF. CDR3 sequence (DNA): TGCAGTGCTAGAACCCGACAGCTCAGCTCCTACGAGCAGTACTTC.